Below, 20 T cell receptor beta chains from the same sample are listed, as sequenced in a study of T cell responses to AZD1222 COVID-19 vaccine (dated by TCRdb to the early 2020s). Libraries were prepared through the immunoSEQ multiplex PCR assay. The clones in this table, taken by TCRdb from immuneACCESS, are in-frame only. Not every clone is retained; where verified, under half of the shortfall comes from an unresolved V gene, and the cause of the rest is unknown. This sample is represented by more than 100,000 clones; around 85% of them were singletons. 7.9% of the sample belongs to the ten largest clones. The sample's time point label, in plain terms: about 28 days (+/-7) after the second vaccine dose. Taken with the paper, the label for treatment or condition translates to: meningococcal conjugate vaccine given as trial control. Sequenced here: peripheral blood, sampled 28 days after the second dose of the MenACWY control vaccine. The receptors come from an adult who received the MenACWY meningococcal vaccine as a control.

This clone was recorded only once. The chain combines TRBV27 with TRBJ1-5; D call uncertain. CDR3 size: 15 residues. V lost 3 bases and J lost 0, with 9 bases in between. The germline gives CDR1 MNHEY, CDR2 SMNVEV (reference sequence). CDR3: CASSLQADSNQPQHF. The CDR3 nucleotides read TGTGCCAGCAGTTTGCAGGCAGATAGCAATCAGCCCCAGCATTTT.

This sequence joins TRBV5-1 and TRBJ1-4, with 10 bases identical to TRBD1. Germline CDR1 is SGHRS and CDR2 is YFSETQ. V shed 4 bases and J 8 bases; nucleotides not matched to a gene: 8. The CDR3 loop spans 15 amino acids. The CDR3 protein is CASSEDGTGAEKLFF. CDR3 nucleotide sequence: TGCGCCAGCAGCGAGGACGGGACAGGGGCCGAAAAACTGTTTTTT.

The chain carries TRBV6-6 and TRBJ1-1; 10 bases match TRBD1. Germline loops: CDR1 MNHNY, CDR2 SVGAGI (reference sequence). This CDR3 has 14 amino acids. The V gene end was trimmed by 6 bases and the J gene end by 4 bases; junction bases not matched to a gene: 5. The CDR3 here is CASRTRDRGTEAFF. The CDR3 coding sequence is TGTGCCAGCAGGACCCGGGACAGGGGCACTGAAGCTTTCTTT.

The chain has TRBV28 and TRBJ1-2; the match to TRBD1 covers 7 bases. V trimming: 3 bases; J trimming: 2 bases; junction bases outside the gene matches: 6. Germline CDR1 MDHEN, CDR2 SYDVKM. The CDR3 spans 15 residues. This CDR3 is CASSFSGQLNYGYTF. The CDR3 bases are TGTGCCAGCAGTTTCTCGGGACAGCTAAACTATGGCTACACCTTC.

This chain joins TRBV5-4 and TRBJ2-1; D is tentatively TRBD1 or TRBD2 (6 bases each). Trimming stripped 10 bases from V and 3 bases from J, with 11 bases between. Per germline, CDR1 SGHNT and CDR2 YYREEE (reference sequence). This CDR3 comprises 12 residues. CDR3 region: CAVGGGYNEQFF. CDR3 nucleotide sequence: TGTGCCGTAGGGGGAGGCTACAATGAGCAGTTCTTC. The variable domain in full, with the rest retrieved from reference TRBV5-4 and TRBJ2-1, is ETGVTQSPTHLIKTRGQQVTLRCSSQSGHNTVSWYQQALGQGPQFIFQYYREEENGRGNFPPRFSGLQFPNYSSELNVNALELDDSALYLCAVGGGYNEQFFGPGTRLTVL.

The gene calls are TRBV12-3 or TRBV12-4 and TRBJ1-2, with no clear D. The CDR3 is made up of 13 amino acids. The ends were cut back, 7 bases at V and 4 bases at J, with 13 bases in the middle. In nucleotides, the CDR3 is TGTGCCAGCACCATATCAGCGGCCTATGGCTACACCTTC. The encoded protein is CASTISAAYGYTF.

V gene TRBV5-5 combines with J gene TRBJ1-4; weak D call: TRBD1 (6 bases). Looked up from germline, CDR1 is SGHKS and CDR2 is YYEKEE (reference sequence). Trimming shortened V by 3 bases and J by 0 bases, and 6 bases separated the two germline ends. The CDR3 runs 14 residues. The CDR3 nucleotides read TGTGCCAGCAGCTGGACAGCAACTAATGAAAAACTGTTTTTT. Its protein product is CASSWTATNEKLFF. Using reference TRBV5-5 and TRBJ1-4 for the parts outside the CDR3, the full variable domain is DAGVTQSPTHLIKTRGQQVTLRCSPISGHKSVSWYQQVLGQGPQFIFQYYEKEERGRGNFPDRFSARQFPNYSSELNVNALLLGDSALYLCASSWTATNEKLFFGSGTQLSVL.

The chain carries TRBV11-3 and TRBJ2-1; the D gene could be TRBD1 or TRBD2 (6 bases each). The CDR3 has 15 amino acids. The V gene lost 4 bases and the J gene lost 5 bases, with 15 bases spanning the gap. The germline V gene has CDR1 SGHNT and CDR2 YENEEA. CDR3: CASSSLGGANNEQFF. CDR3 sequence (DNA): TGTGCCAGCAGCTCCCTGGGGGGCGCAAACAATGAGCAGTTCTTC. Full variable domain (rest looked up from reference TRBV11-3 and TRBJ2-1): EAGVVQSPRYKIIEKKQPVAFWCNPISGHNTLYWYLQNLGQGPELLIRYENEEAVDDSQLPKDRFSAERLKGVDSTLKIQPAELGDSAVYLCASSSLGGANNEQFFGPGTRLTVL.

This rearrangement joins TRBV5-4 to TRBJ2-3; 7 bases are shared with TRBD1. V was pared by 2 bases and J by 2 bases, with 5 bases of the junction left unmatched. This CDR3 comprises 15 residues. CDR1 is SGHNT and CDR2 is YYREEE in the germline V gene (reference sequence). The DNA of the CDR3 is TGTGCCAGCAGCTTCCAGGGGGTTGCCACAGATACGCAGTATTTT. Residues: CASSFQGVATDTQYF.

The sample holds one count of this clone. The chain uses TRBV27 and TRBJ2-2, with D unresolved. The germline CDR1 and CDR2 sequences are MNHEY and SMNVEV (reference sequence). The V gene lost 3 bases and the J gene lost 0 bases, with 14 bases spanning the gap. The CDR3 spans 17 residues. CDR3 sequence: CASSLARTLSNTGELFF. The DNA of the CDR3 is TGTGCCAGCAGTTTGGCCAGAACCCTCTCGAACACCGGGGAGCTGTTTTTT.

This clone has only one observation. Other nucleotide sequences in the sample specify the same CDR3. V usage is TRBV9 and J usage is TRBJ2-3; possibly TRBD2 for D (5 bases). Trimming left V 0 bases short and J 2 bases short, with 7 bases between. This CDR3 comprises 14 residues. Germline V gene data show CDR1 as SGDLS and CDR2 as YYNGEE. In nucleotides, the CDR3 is TGTGCCAGCAGCGTAGCGGGATCCACAGATACGCAGTATTTT. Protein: CASSVAGSTDTQYF. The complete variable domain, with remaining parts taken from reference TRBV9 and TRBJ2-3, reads DSGVTQTPKHLITATGQRVTLRCSPRSGDLSVYWYQQSLDQGLQFLIQYYNGEERAKGNILERFSAQQFPDLHSELNLSSLELGDSALYFCASSVAGSTDTQYFGPGTRLTVL.

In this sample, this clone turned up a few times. CDR3 in DNA: TGCGCCAGCAGCTTAGACTCGAACAGCGGTCAGCCCCAGCATTTT. It is translated as CASSLDSNSGQPQHF. V and J are TRBV5-1 and TRBJ1-5, with D uncertain. Trimming shortened V by 2 bases and J by 6 bases, and 15 bases separated the two germline ends. The germline V gene encodes CDR1 SGHRS and CDR2 YFSETQ. This CDR3 comprises 15 residues.

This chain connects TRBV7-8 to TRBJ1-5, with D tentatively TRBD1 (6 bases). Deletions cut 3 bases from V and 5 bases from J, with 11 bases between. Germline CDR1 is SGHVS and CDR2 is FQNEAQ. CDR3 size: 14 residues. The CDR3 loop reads CASSLAGADQPQHF. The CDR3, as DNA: TGTGCCAGCAGCTTGGCAGGGGCTGATCAGCCCCAGCATTTT.

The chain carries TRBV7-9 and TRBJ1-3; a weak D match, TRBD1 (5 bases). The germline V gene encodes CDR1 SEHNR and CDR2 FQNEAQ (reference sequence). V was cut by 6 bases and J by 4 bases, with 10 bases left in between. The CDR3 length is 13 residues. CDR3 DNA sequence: TGTGCCAGCAGTCGGGGGAAAGGAAACACCATATATTTT. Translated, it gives CASSRGKGNTIYF. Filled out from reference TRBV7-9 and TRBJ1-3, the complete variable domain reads DTGVSQNPRHKITKRGQNVTFRCDPISEHNRLYWYRQTLGQGPEFLTYFQNEAQLEKSRLLSDRFSAERPKGSFSTLEIQRTEQGDSAMYLCASSRGKGNTIYFGEGSWLTVV.

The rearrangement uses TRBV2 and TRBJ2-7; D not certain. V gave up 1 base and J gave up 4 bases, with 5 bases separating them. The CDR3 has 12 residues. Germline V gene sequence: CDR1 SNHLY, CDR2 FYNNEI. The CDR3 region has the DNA TGTGCCAGCAGTGAAGACGGTTACGAGCAGTACGTC. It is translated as CASSEDGYEQYV.

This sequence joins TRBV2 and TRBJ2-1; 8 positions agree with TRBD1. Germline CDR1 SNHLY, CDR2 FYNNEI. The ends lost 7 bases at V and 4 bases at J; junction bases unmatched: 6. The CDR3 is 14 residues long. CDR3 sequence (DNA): TGTGCCAGCATGTCGGGACAGGTATACAATGAGCAGTTCTTC. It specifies CASMSGQVYNEQFF.

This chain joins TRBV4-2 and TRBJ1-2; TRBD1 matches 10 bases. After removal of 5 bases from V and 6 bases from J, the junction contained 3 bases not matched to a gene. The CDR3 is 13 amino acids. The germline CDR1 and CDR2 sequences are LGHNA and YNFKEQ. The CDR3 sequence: CASSVGTGDGYTF. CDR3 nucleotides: TGTGCCAGCAGCGTCGGGACAGGGGATGGCTACACCTTC.

For the CDR3, the DNA is TGCGCCAGCGGGACAGGGCACTCTGGAAACACCATATATTTT. Protein product: CASGTGHSGNTIYF. V gene TRBV10-2 combines with J gene TRBJ1-3, with 9 bases aligning to TRBD1. The V segment lost 8 bases and the J segment 0 bases; nucleotides outside the gene matches: 2. Germline V gene lookup returns CDR1 WSHSY and CDR2 SAAADI. The CDR3 consists of 14 residues.

As DNA, the CDR3 is TGCGCCAGCAGCCCCTACGACTCTGGGGCCAACGTCCTGACTTTC. Translating gives CASSPYDSGANVLTF. This chain joins TRBV5-1 and TRBJ2-6; D is unclear. Trimming shortened V by 4 bases and J by 0 bases, and 8 bases separated the two germline ends. CDR1 is SGHRS, CDR2 YFSETQ, per germline. The CDR3 is 15 amino acids.

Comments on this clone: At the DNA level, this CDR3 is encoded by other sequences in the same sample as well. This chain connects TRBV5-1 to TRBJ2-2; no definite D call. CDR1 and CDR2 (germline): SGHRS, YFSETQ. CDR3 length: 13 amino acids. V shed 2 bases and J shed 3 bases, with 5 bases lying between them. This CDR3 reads CASSFLDTGELFF. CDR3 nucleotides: TGCGCCAGCAGCTTTCTGGACACCGGGGAGCTGTTTTTT.